These T cell receptor beta chains were read from a single sample in a study of blood T cell repertoires in COVID-19. The data were produced by immunoSEQ multiplex PCR, yet TCRdb's version contains in-frame clones alone and is incomplete. There are more than 85,000 clones in the sample; 90% to 95% occur only once, and 1.7% lies in the top ten. What was sequenced was peripheral blood. The receptors shown here come from a man in his sixties with acute or convalescent COVID-19. The CDR3 runs from the conserved cysteine through the conserved F or W. A D gene is named only where the DNA matches it firmly. The listing skips clone size in some rows; elsewhere it reads once, few, many or a size class.

D	V	size	J	CDR3	DNA
-	TRBV28	-	TRBJ1-5	CASSFRGSNQPQHF	TGTGCCAGCAGTTTTCGGGGGAGCAATCAGCCCCAGCATTTT
-	TRBV4-1	-	TRBJ1-5	CASSQEAESNQPQHF	TGCGCCAGCAGCCAAGAGGCGGAAAGCAATCAGCCCCAGCATTTT
-	TRBV7-2	-	TRBJ2-3	CASSLGERGSADTQYF	TGTGCCAGCAGCTTAGGGGAAAGGGGGTCGGCAGATACGCAGTATTTT
-	TRBV24-1	medium-sized	TRBJ2-1	CATSDLSINNEQFF	TGTGCCACCAGTGATTTGTCTATCAACAATGAGCAGTTCTTC
TRBD2	TRBV19	-	TRBJ2-7	CASRPGGDYEQYF	TGTGCCAGTCGGCCGGGGGGGGACTACGAGCAGTACTTC
-	TRBV6-5	-	TRBJ2-3	CASRQGQQSTDTQYF	TGTGCCAGCAGACAAGGACAGCAATCCACAGATACGCAGTATTTT
-	TRBV28	-	TRBJ2-3	CASQTPRSPLTQDTQYF	TGTGCCAGCCAAACTCCCCGGTCCCCTCTAACCCAAGATACGCAGTATTTT
-	TRBV7-6	-	TRBJ2-7	CASSLGGQGSYEQYF	TGTGCCAGCAGCTTAGGAGGGCAGGGGTCCTACGAGCAGTACTTC
-	TRBV18	-	TRBJ2-7	CASSSGLYEQYF	TGTGCCAGCTCATCTGGACTGTACGAGCAGTACTTC
-	TRBV6-5	-	TRBJ2-1	CASSYDAIRNEQFF	TGTGCCAGCAGTTACGATGCGATCAGGAATGAGCAGTTCTTC
-	TRBV6-5	-	TRBJ2-2	CASTYSRGFNTGELFF	TGTGCCAGCACTTATAGTAGGGGGTTCAACACCGGGGAGCTGTTTTTT
TRBD1	TRBV9	-	TRBJ2-2	CASSVDGTGDTGELFF	TGTGCCAGCAGCGTAGACGGGACAGGGGACACCGGGGAGCTGTTTTTT
TRBD1	TRBV25-1	-	TRBJ1-2	CASTSTQGGGGYGYTF	TGTGCCAGCACCTCCACCCAAGGAGGGGGCGGCTATGGCTACACCTTC
TRBD1	TRBV13	-	TRBJ1-3	CASSWGTGRDTIYF	TGTGCCAGCAGCTGGGGGACAGGTCGAGACACCATATATTTT
TRBD1	TRBV29-1	few	TRBJ2-7	CSVEYGTGDLYEQYF	TGCAGCGTTGAATATGGGACAGGGGATTTGTACGAGCAGTACTTC
TRBD1	TRBV6-5	-	TRBJ1-4	CASSSPDRGTNEKLFF	TGTGCCAGCAGTTCTCCTGACAGGGGAACTAATGAAAAACTGTTTTTT
TRBD2	TRBV30	-	TRBJ2-3	CASGLAGDTDTQYF	TGTGCCTCCGGACTAGCGGGAGACACAGATACGCAGTATTTT
-	TRBV21-1	-	TRBJ1-2	CASSKKRFGYTF	TGTGCCAGCAGCAAAAAACGGTTCGGCTACACCTTC
-	TRBV28	few	TRBJ2-1	CAIQTGWDEQFF	TGTGCCATCCAGACAGGCTGGGATGAGCAGTTCTTC
-	TRBV7-3	-	TRBJ2-3	CASSLYIPPDTQYF	TGTGCCAGCAGCTTATACATACCCCCAGATACGCAGTATTTT
TRBD2	TRBV30	-	TRBJ2-2	CAWRLAGGGGELFF	TGTGCCTGGAGACTAGCGGGAGGGGGCGGGGAGCTGTTTTTT
-	TRBV7-2	-	TRBJ2-5	CASSPLGVVETQYF	TGTGCCAGCAGCCCACTGGGAGTGGTAGAGACCCAGTACTTC
TRBD1	TRBV29-1	-	TRBJ2-3	CSVVSDRGLGTQYF	TGCAGCGTTGTGTCGGACAGGGGGCTTGGTACGCAGTATTTT
-	TRBV5-6	-	TRBJ2-1	CASSRSSSRGSDEQFF	TGTGCCAGCAGCCGTTCCTCGAGTCGAGGGTCCGATGAGCAGTTCTTC
TRBD2	TRBV5-1	-	TRBJ2-2	CASSSKLAEVTGELFF	TGCGCCAGCAGCTCTAAACTAGCGGAAGTCACCGGGGAGCTGTTTTTT
TRBD2	TRBV13	-	TRBJ2-7	CASSPRDYPYEQYF	TGTGCCAGCAGCCCCAGGGACTACCCCTACGAGCAGTACTTC
TRBD1	TRBV19	-	TRBJ1-3	CASRRGTGVFSGNTIYF	TGTGCCAGTAGGAGGGGGACAGGGGTCTTCTCTGGAAACACCATATATTTT
-	TRBV11-3	-	TRBJ2-5	CASSLGAQETQYF	TGTGCCAGCAGCTTAGGGGCACAAGAGACCCAGTACTTC
TRBD2	TRBV7-6	-	TRBJ2-3	CASSFLVVASGSTDTQYF	TGTGCCAGCAGCTTCCTTGTTGTGGCTAGCGGGAGCACAGATACGCAGTATTTT